A single sample is the source of the 6 T cell receptor beta chains below, sequenced in a study of cytomegalovirus exposure and HLA in healthy donors. The primer mix had 60 Vbeta and 13 Jbeta primers. Some clones are missing from TCRdb's copy, which holds only in-frame ones; the method was immunoSEQ multiplex PCR. The sample carries 130,000 or so clones, 75% to 90% recorded once. Sample: PBMCs. The receptors were sampled from a man aged 35-49 years in good health and CMV-seronegative.

The rearrangement joins TRBV29-1 to TRBJ2-1, with TRBD1 matching over 10 bases. The length of the CDR3 is 15 residues. Per the germline V gene, CDR1 is SQVTM and CDR2 is ANQGSEA. V trimming: 7 bases; J trimming: 2 bases; junction bases outside the gene matches: 8. The CDR3 sequence: CSARTTGGPYNEQFF. The CDR3, as DNA: TGCAGCGCCCGAACGACAGGGGGCCCCTACAATGAGCAGTTCTTC.

V gene TRBV7-9 combines with J gene TRBJ2-1; 7 bases are a match to TRBD1. Germline trimming cut 5 bases from V and 7 bases from J; bases unmatched to any gene: 8. Germline V CDR1 and CDR2: SEHNR, FQNEAQ (reference sequence). The length of the CDR3 is 14 residues. The CDR3 nucleotides are TGTGCCAGCAGCCATAATGCCAGGGGGAATGAGCAGTTCTTC. Its protein product is CASSHNARGNEQFF.

This CDR3 is CASQSLSTGGMMNTEAFF. CDR3 nucleotides: TGTGCCAGCCAAAGTCTCTCGACAGGGGGAATGATGAACACTGAAGCTTTCTTT. The rearrangement links TRBV9 to TRBJ1-1, with TRBD1 identical over 9 bases. CDR3 length: 18 residues. V shed 7 bases and J 0 bases; nucleotides not matched to a gene: 16. From germline, CDR1 is SGDLS and CDR2 YYNGEE. Drawing the rest from reference TRBV9 and TRBJ1-1, the complete variable domain is DSGVTQTPKHLITATGQRVTLRCSPRSGDLSVYWYQQSLDQGLQFLIQYYNGEERAKGNILERFSAQQFPDLHSELNLSSLELGDSALYFCASQSLSTGGMMNTEAFFGQGTRLTVV.

This chain links TRBV5-4 with TRBJ1-1, with D unresolved. The CDR3 length is 13 residues. With 3 bases removed from V and 6 bases from J, the gap between germline ends came to 12 bases. CDR1 and CDR2 (germline): SGHNT, YYREEE (reference sequence). Here the CDR3 reads CASSSAGLAEAFF. CDR3 nucleotides: TGTGCCAGCAGCTCGGCCGGACTGGCTGAAGCTTTCTTT.

V gene TRBV18 combines with J gene TRBJ2-2; perhaps TRBD1 as D (6 bases). The CDR3 length is 16 residues. The germline CDR1 and CDR2 sequences are KGHSH and LQKENI. V was pared by 3 bases and J by 0 bases, with 11 bases between. CDR3 DNA sequence: TGTGCCAGCTCACCCCTCGGGACACCGAACACCGGGGAGCTGTTTTTT. Protein product: CASSPLGTPNTGELFF.

This clone was detected only once. J is TRBJ1-1 and V is TRBV6-5; the D gene is possibly TRBD1 (6 bases). This CDR3 contains 13 residues. Germline CDR1 and CDR2: MNHEY and SVGAGI. With 7 bases removed from V and 5 bases from J, the gap between germline ends came to 14 bases. The CDR3 nucleotides are TGTGCCAGCAATAAACAGGGAAATACTGAAGCTTTCTTT. Its translation is CASNKQGNTEAFF.